A selection of T cell receptor beta chains follows, all from one sample in a study of tumor-infiltrating lymphocytes in primary liver carcinoma. Via MiXCR, TCRdb re-called the multiplex PCR reads, giving one row per CDR3 protein. Among roughly 120,000 distinct CDR3 sequences listed, 64% were seen once. Input material: liver tumor tissue from sampling region 3. The receptors here all came from a woman aged 55-70 years with primary liver carcinoma and hepatitis B virus infection. Each CDR3 is given with its conserved first and last residue. A D gene is named only where the DNA matches it firmly. Expanded clones are given a class, and other clones once, few, many or no size at all.

TRBJ2-2	16	many	TRBD2	TRBV4-2	TGTGCCAGCAGCCAGTACGGGAGGGGGAACACCGGGGAGCTGTTTTTT	CASSQYGRGNTGELFF
TRBJ1-3	16	few	-	TRBV30	TGTGCCTGGAGTGTAGCCGGGTTCAGACTTGGAGACACCATATATTTT	CAWSVAGFRLGDTIYF
TRBJ1-1	18	many	TRBD1	TRBV13	TGTGCCAGCAGCCGCCGTCGTCCAGGGGGCGCGAGGAACACTGAAGCTTTCTTT	CASSRRRPGGARNTEAFF
TRBJ2-7	14	medium-sized	-	TRBV11-2	TGTGCCAGCAGCTTAGGACAGGCTACCTACGAGCAGTACTTC	CASSLGQATYEQYF
TRBJ2-3	14	-	-	TRBV6-4	TGTGCCAGCAGTGTCGAAGGGAGCACAGATACGCAGTATTTT	CASSVEGSTDTQYF
TRBJ1-1	16	many	-	TRBV7-8	TGTGCCAGCAGCTTAGCCACCGGGACATCTGACACTGAAGCTTTCTTT	CASSLATGTSDTEAFF
TRBJ1-4	13	many	-	TRBV10-3	TGTGCCATCAGTGAATCTGGGGGTGAAAAACTGTTTTTT	CAISESGGEKLFF
TRBJ2-7	16	few	TRBD2	TRBV28	TGTGCCAGCAGTCCACCGGGGCGGGAGGGGTTCTACGAGCAGTACTTC	CASSPPGREGFYEQYF
TRBJ2-2	15	few	TRBD1	TRBV5-1	TGCGCCAGCAGTAACCAGGGGGTGAACACCGGGGAGCTGTTTTTT	CASSNQGVNTGELFF
TRBJ2-2	14	-	-	TRBV5-1	TGCGCCAGCAGCTGGACCGCGAACACCGGGGAGCTGTTTTTT	CASSWTANTGELFF
TRBJ2-7	13	many	TRBD1	TRBV10-3	TGTGCCATCAAGGGGGACAGGGATTACGAGCAGTACTTC	CAIKGDRDYEQYF
TRBJ2-1	15	-	TRBD1	TRBV5-4	TGTGCCAGCAACTCCGACAGGGGGCGCGACAATGAGCAGTTCTTC	CASNSDRGRDNEQFF
TRBJ2-5	15	-	-	TRBV24-1	TGTGCTACCAGTGATCAGCAGGCGCACCAAGAGACCCAGTACTTC	CATSDQQAHQETQYF